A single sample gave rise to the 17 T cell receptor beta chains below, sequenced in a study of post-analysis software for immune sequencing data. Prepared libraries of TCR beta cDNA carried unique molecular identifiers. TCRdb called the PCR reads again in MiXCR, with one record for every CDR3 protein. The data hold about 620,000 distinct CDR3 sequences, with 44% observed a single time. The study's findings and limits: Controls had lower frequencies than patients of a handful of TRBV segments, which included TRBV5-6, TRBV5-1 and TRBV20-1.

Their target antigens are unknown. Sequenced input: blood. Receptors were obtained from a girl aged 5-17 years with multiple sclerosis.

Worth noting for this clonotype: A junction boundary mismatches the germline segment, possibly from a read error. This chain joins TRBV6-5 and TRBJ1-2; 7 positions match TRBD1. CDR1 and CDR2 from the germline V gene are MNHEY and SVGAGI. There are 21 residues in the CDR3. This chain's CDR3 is CASSYSRLRSPGQTSSYGYTF. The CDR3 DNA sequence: TGCGCCAGCAGTTACTCGAGGTTGCGTTCCCCGGGACAGACCTCCAGTTATGGCTACACCTTC.

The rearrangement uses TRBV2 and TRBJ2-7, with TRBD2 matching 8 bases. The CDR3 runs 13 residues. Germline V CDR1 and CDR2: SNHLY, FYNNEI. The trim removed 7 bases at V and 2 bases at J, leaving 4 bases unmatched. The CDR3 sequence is CASKRGSPYEQYF. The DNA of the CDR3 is TGTGCCAGCAAGCGGGGGAGCCCCTACGAGCAGTACTTC.

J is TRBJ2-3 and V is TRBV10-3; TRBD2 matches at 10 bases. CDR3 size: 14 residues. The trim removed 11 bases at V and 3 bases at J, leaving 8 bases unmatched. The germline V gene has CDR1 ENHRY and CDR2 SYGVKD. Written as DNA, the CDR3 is TGTGCCTCCGGTAGCGGGGGGACAACAGATACGCAGTATTTT. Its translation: CASGSGGTTDTQYF.

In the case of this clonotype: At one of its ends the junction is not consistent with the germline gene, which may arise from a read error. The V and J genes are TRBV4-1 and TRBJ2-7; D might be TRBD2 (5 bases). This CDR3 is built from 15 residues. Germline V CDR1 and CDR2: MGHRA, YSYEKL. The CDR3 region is CASSQDPAEPYEQYF. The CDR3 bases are TGCGCCAGCAGCCAAGATCCAGCGGAACCCTACGAGCAATACTTC.

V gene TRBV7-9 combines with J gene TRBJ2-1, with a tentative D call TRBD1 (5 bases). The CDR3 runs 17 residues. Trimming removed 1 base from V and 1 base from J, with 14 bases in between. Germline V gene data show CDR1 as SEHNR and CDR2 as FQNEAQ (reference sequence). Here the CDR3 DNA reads TGTGCCAGCAGCTTAGACCCTTGGACAAGTTCCTACAATGAGCAGTTCTTC. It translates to CASSLDPWTSSYNEQFF.

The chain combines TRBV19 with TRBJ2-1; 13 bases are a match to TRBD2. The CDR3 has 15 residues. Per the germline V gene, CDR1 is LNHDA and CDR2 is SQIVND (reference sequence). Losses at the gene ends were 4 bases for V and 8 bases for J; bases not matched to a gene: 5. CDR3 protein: CASSTGTSGIHEQFF. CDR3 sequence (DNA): TGTGCCAGTAGTACCGGGACTAGCGGGATTCATGAGCAGTTCTTC.

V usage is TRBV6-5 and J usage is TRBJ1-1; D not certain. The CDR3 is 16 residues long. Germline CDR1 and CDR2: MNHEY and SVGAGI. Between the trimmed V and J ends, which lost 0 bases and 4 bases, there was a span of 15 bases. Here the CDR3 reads CASSYSRDTASTEAFF. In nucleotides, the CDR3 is TGTGCCAGCAGTTACTCGCGAGATACGGCTAGCACTGAAGCTTTCTTT.

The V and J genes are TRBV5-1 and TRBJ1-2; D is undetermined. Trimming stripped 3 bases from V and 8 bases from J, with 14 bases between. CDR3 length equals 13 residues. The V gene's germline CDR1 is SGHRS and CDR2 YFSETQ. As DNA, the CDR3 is TGCGCCAGCAGCTCCGTCCAAAACGGGGGCTACACCTTC. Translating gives CASSSVQNGGYTF.

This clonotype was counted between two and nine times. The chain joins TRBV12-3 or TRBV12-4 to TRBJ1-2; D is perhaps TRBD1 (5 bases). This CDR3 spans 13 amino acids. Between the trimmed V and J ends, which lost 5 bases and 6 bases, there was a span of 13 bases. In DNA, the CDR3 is TGTGCCAGCAGTAAGGTCGGGGCGGATGGCTACACCTTC. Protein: CASSKVGADGYTF.

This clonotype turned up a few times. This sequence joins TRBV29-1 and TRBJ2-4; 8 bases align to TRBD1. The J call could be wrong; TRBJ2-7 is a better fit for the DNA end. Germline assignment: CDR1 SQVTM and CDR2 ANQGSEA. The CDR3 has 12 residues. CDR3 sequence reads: CSARTGTYEQYF. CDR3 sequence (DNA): TGCAGCGCCAGGACAGGGACCTACGAGCAGTACTTC.

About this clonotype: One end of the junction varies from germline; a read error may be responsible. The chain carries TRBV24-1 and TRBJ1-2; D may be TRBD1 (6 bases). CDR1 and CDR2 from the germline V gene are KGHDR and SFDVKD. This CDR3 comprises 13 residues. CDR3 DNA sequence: TGTACCACCAGTGATTTGCTGGGGGCCGGCTACACCTTC. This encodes CTTSDLLGAGYTF.

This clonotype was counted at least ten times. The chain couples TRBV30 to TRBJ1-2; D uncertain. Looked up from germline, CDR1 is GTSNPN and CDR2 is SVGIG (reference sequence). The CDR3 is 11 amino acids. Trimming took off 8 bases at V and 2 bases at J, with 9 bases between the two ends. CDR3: CAGGSNYGYTF. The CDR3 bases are TGTGCCGGAGGGAGCAACTATGGCTACACCTTC.

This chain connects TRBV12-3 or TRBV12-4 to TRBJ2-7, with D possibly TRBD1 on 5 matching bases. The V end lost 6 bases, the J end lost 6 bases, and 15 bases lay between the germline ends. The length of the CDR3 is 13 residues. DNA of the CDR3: TGTGCCAGCAGCCGAGACAGTCGATCCGAGCAGTACTTC. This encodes CASSRDSRSEQYF.

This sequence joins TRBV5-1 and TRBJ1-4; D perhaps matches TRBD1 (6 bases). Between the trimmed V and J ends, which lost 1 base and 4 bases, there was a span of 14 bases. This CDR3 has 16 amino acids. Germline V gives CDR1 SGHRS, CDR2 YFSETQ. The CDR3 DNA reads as TGCGCCAGCAGCTTGTTTGCGGAGGGGGGTAATGAAAAACTGTTTTTT. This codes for CASSLFAEGGNEKLFF.

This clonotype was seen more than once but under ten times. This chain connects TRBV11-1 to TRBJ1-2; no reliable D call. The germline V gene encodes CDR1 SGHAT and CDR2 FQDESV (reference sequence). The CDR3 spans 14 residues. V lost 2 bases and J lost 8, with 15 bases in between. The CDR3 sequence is CASSLLQQGEGYTF. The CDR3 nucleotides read TGTGCCAGCAGCTTATTACAACAAGGCGAGGGCTACACCTTC.

CDR3 nucleotide sequence: TGTGCCAGCAGCCTAACCGGGACAGGTGTTTCCAATGAGCAGTTCTTC. This sequence encodes CASSLTGTGVSNEQFF. The chain uses TRBV14 and TRBJ2-1; 8 bases fit TRBD1. In germline, CDR1 is SGHDN, CDR2 FVKESK. The CDR3 runs to 16 residues. J was trimmed by 6 bases and V by 4 bases; bases with no gene match: 11. Supplemented by reference TRBV14 and TRBJ2-1, the full variable domain reads EAGVTQFPSHSVIEKGQTVTLRCDPISGHDNLYWYRRVMGKEIKFLLHFVKESKQDESGMPNNRFLAERTGGTYSTLKVQPAELEDSGVYFCASSLTGTGVSNEQFFGPGTRLTVL.

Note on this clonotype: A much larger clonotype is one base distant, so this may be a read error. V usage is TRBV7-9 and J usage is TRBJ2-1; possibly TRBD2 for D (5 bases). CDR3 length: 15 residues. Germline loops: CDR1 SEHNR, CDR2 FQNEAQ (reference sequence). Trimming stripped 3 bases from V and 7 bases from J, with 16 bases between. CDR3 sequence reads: CASSLGARGPNEQFF. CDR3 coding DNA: TGTGCCAGCAGCTTGGGTGCGAGAGGGCCGAATGAGCAGTTCTTC.